This T cell receptor (beta chain) was retrieved from a study of shared clonotypes between healthy human individuals. Comment on this clone: The antigen is undetermined.

Deep-level settings were used for running the assay. Here immunoSEQ multiplex PCR was the method, and the copy in TCRdb shows in-frame clones only, minus some. The data hold over 2 million clones, with under 95% observed a single time. Overall study results and limits: Larger estimated richness was generally seen in naive subsets than in memory subsets. Clonotype sharing across donors was expected to vary with sequencing depth.

The CDR3 contains 14 residues. Trimming removed 3 bases from V and 7 bases from J, with 15 bases in between. CDR1 and CDR2 (germline): SNHLY, FYNNEI. The sample taken for sequencing was naive CD4+ T cells from PBMCs. Subset described: CD45RA+ positively selected. The gene calls are TRBV2 and TRBJ1-2, with D maybe TRBD1 (6 bases). The TCR comes from a man aged 18 to 29 in good health. Some clones in this sample may be carry-over from other donors' samples. The DNA for the CDR3 is TGTGCCAGCAGTGAGGACAGCCTGTTCTTTGGCTACACCTTC. It yields the protein CASSEDSLFFGYTF. The variable domain in full, completed from reference TRBV2 and TRBJ1-2, reads EPEVTQTPSHQVTQMGQEVILRCVPISNHLYFYWYRQILGQKVEFLVSFYNNEISEKSEIFDDQFSVERPDGSNFTLKIRSTKLEDSAMYFCASSEDSLFFGYTFGSGTRLTVV.